Shown below are 15 T cell receptor beta chains from a single sample sequenced in a study of long-term antiretroviral therapy in people with HIV. Survey level was the resolution at which the v3.0 immunoSEQ assay ran. TCRdb keeps only in-frame clones here, not all; method: immunoSEQ multiplex PCR. The repertoire has some 25,000 clones, roughly 80% of them found once; the top ten carry 5.5%. This sample comprised unsorted PBMCs, obtained 1.1 years before starting antiretroviral therapy. Receptor source: a young woman with HIV.

This chain joins TRBV19 and TRBJ2-6; 7 bases line up with TRBD1. The ends lost 4 bases at V and 0 bases at J; junction bases unmatched: 9. In germline, CDR1 is LNHDA, CDR2 SQIVND (reference sequence). The CDR3 has 18 residues. CDR3 sequence: CASSTDGQAGSGANVLTF. The CDR3 DNA is TGTGCCAGTAGTACCGACGGACAGGCAGGCTCTGGGGCCAACGTCCTGACTTTC.

The chain combines TRBV30 with TRBJ2-7, with TRBD2 identical over 8 bases. V was clipped by 3 bases and J by 5 bases; unmatched bases: 12. Per germline, CDR1 GTSNPN and CDR2 SVGIG (reference sequence). This CDR3 has 15 amino acids. The CDR3 reads CAWRPRGAKGNEQYF. Here the CDR3 DNA reads TGTGCCTGGAGGCCGCGGGGGGCTAAAGGGAACGAGCAGTACTTC.

The V and J genes are TRBV4-1 and TRBJ1-6; TRBD1 matches 7 bases. The CDR3 length is 15 residues. V dropped 3 bases and J dropped 8; count of bases not matched to a gene: 7. Looked up from germline, CDR1 is MGHRA and CDR2 is YSYEKL. The CDR3 nucleotides read TGCGCCAGCAGCCAGACGGGACAGAGGGATTCACCCCTCCACTTT. It encodes CASSQTGQRDSPLHF.

A single count supports this clone. V usage is TRBV5-6 and J usage is TRBJ2-5; the D gene is possibly TRBD2 (5 bases). Trimming took off 4 bases at V and 3 bases at J, with 16 bases between the two ends. This CDR3 has 15 amino acids. CDR1 is SGHDT, CDR2 YYEEEE, per germline. The CDR3 sequence is CASSPPGPREETQYF. As DNA, the CDR3 is TGTGCCAGCAGCCCACCGGGCCCGAGGGAAGAGACCCAGTACTTC.

CDR3 sequence: CASSLASTASYEQYF. CDR3 nucleotide sequence: TGTGCCAGCAGCCTCGCATCCACCGCCTCCTACGAGCAGTACTTC. The chain uses TRBV5-6 and TRBJ2-7; D gene uncertain. The germline CDR1 and CDR2 sequences are SGHDT and YYEEEE. V lost 4 bases, J lost 0 bases, and 14 bases lay in between. This CDR3 is built from 15 residues.

This clone came up once. The J gene is TRBJ2-5, the V gene TRBV30, with 7 bases matching TRBD1. The ends lost 8 bases at V and 1 base at J; junction bases unmatched: 7. Germline CDR1 is GTSNPN and CDR2 is SVGIG (reference sequence). The CDR3 consists of 13 residues. The CDR3: CAGERDSQETQYF. The CDR3 DNA follows: TGTGCCGGGGAACGGGACAGCCAAGAGACCCAGTACTTC.

The rearrangement joins TRBV27 to TRBJ1-5, with unresolved D. The germline V gene encodes CDR1 MNHEY and CDR2 SMNVEV (reference sequence). V lost 5 bases to trimming and J lost 4 bases, with 9 bases between them. CDR3 length: 13 amino acids. In DNA, the CDR3 is TGTGCCAGCAGTATTATTCTAAATCAGCCCCAGCATTTT. It is translated as CASSIILNQPQHF.

The V and J genes are TRBV7-2 and TRBJ1-2, with D possibly matching TRBD1 (5 bases). The CDR3 spans 14 residues. V was clipped by 4 bases and J by 2 bases, with 11 bases between them. The germline gives CDR1 SGHTA, CDR2 FQGNSA. The CDR3 sequence: CASSSFPGNYGYTF. The CDR3, as DNA: TGTGCCAGCAGCTCCTTCCCAGGGAACTATGGCTACACCTTC.

The chain combines TRBV5-8 with TRBJ1-4, with a possible D match to TRBD1 (5 bases). V was shortened by 1 base and J by 6 bases, with 13 bases between the two germline ends. CDR3 length: 15 residues. Germline V gene sequence: CDR1 SGHTS, CDR2 YDEGEE. CDR3 DNA sequence: TGTGCCAGCAGCTTGAGACAGACAAGCGATGAAAAACTGTTTTTT. Translating gives CASSLRQTSDEKLFF.

V is TRBV4-1 and J is TRBJ1-4, with D hard to call. Germline lookup yields CDR1 MGHRA and CDR2 YSYEKL. This CDR3 has 14 amino acids. Trimming removed 4 bases from V and 5 bases from J, with 11 bases in between. The CDR3 here is CASSPTANNEKLFF. Here the CDR3 DNA reads TGCGCCAGCAGCCCGACGGCGAACAATGAAAAACTGTTTTTT.

The chain recombines TRBV5-1 with TRBJ2-7; the D gene is possibly TRBD1 (5 bases). This CDR3 spans 13 amino acids. V was clipped by 4 bases and J by 5 bases, with 13 bases between them. Germline loops: CDR1 SGHRS, CDR2 YFSETQ. The CDR3 sequence: CASSPWPGNEQYF. The CDR3 DNA reads TGCGCCAGCAGCCCGTGGCCAGGGAACGAGCAGTACTTC.

This clone was counted only a few times. The chain links TRBV4-1 to TRBJ2-7; D may be TRBD1 or TRBD2 (5 bases each). The CDR3 is 16 amino acids. Looked up from germline, CDR1 is MGHRA and CDR2 is YSYEKL. V lost 0 bases, J lost 6 bases, and 18 bases lay in between. The CDR3 DNA sequence: TGCGCCAGCAGCCAAGAAGACCGGGACCCCCTTGGCGAGCAGTACTTC. The encoded protein is CASSQEDRDPLGEQYF.

The rearrangement joins TRBV5-1 to TRBJ2-3; no firm D call. Germline V gives CDR1 SGHRS, CDR2 YFSETQ. The CDR3 covers 13 residues. Trimming pared 4 bases from V and 1 base from J, leaving 7 bases between. CDR3 sequence reads: CASSAQGTDTQYF. The CDR3 DNA follows: TGCGCCAGCAGCGCCCAGGGCACAGATACGCAGTATTTT.

The chain joins TRBV5-1 to TRBJ1-6, with D possibly TRBD1 on 5 matching bases. The CDR3 covers 13 residues. CDR1 is SGHRS, CDR2 YFSETQ, per germline. V was shortened by 7 bases and J by 10 bases, with 15 bases between the two germline ends. This CDR3 reads CASAGGFGSPLHF. DNA for the CDR3: TGCGCCAGCGCGGGGGGGTTTGGATCACCCCTCCACTTT.

The V and J genes are TRBV11-1 and TRBJ2-3, with D possibly being TRBD1 (5 bases). V lost 0 bases to trimming and J lost 0 bases, with 7 bases between them. Germline V gene sequence: CDR1 SGHAT, CDR2 FQDESV (reference sequence). This CDR3 has 15 residues. Written as DNA, the CDR3 is TGTGCCAGCAGCTTAGCGAGACAGAGCACAGATACGCAGTATTTT. It codes for CASSLARQSTDTQYF.